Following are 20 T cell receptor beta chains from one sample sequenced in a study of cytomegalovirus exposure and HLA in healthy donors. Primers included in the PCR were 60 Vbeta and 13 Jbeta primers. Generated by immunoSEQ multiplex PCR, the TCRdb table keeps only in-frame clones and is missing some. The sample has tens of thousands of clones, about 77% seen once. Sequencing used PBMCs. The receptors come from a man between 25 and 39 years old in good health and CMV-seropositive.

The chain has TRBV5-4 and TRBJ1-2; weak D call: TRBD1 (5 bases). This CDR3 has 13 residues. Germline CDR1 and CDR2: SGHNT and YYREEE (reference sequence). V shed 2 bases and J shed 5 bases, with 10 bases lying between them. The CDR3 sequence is CASSLGQFYGYTF. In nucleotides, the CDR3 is TGTGCCAGCAGCTTAGGACAATTTTATGGCTACACCTTC.

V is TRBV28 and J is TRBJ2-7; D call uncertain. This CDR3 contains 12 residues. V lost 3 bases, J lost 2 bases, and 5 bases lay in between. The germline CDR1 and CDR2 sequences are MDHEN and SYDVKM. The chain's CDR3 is CASSFQTYEQYF. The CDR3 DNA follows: TGTGCCAGCAGTTTTCAGACCTACGAGCAGTACTTC.

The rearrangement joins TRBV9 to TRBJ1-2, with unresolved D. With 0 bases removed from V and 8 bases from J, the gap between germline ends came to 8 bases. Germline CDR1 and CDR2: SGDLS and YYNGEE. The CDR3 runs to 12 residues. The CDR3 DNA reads TGTGCCAGCAGCGTAGATCGGGGAGGCTACACCTTC. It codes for CASSVDRGGYTF.

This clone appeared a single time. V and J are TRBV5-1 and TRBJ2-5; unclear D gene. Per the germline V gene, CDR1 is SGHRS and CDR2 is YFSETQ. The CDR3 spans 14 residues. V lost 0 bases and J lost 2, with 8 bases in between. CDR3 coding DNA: TGCGCCAGCAGCTTGGTTACACAGCAAGAGACCCAGTACTTC. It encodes CASSLVTQQETQYF.

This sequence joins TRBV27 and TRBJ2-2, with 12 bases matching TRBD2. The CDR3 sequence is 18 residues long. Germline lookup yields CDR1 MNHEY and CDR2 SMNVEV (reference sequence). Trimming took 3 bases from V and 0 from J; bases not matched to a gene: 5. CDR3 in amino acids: CASSLTSGGPANTGELFF. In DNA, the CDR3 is TGTGCCAGCAGTTTGACTAGCGGGGGCCCAGCGAACACCGGGGAGCTGTTTTTT.

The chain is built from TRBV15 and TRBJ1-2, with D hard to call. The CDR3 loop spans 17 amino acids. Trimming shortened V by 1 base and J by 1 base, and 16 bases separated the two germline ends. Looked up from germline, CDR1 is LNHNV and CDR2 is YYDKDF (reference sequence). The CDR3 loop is CATSRATAATFNYGYTF. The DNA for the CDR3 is TGTGCCACCAGCAGAGCTACAGCAGCTACTTTTAACTATGGCTACACCTTC.

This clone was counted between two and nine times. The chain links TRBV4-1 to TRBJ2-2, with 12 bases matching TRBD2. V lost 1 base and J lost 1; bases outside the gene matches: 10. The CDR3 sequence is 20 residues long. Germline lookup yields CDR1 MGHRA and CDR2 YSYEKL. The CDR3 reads CASSQVGLLAGGQNTGELFF. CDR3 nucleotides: TGCGCCAGCAGCCAAGTGGGGCTACTAGCGGGGGGCCAGAACACCGGGGAGCTGTTTTTT.

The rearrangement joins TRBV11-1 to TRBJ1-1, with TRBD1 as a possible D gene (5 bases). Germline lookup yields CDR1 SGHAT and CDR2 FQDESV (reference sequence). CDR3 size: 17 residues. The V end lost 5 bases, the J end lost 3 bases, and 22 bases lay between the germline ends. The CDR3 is CASSAGRRSTPDTEAFF. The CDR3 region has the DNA TGTGCCAGCAGCGCGGGACGCCGCTCGACTCCGGACACTGAAGCTTTCTTT.

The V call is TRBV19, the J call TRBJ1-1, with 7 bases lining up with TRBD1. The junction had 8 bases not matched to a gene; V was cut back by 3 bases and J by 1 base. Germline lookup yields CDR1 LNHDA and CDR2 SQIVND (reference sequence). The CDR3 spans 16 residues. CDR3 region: CASSMQRDRPNTEAFF. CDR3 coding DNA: TGTGCCAGTAGTATGCAACGGGACAGACCGAACACTGAAGCTTTCTTT.

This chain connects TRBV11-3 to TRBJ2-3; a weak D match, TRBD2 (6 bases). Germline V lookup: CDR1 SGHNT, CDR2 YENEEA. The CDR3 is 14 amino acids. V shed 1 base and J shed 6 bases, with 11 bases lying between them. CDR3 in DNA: TGTGCCAGCAGCTTAGCGGGGAGGTTGGATACGCAGTATTTT. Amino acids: CASSLAGRLDTQYF.

The CDR3 sequence: CASSQPALRGNTEAFF. CDR3 DNA: TGTGCCAGCTCACAACCGGCCCTTAGAGGGAACACTGAAGCTTTCTTT. The rearrangement uses TRBV18 and TRBJ1-1; no clear D. Between the trimmed V and J ends, which lost 4 bases and 1 base, there was a span of 16 bases. Per the germline V gene, CDR1 is KGHSH and CDR2 is LQKENI. This CDR3 has 16 residues.

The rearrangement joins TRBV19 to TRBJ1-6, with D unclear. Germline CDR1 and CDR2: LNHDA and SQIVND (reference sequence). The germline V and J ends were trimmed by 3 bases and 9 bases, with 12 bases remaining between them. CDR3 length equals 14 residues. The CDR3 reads CASSISGIGSPLHF. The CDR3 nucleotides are TGTGCCAGTAGTATCTCGGGGATCGGTTCACCCCTCCACTTT. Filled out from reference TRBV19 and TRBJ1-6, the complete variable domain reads DGGITQSPKYLFRKEGQNVTLSCEQNLNHDAMYWYRQDPGQGLRLIYYSQIVNDFQKGDIAEGYSVSREKKESFPLTVTSAQKNPTAFYLCASSISGIGSPLHFGNGTRLTVT.

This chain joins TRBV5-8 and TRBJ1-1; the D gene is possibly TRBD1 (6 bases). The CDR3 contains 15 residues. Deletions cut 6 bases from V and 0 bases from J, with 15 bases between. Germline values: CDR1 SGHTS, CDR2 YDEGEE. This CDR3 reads CASILTGTMNTEAFF. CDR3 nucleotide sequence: TGTGCCAGCATCCTGACAGGTACCATGAACACTGAAGCTTTCTTT. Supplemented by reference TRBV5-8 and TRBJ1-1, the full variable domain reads EAGVTQSPTHLIKTRGQQATLRCSPISGHTSVYWYQQALGLGLQFLLWYDEGEERNRGNFPPRFSGRQFPNYSSELNVNALELEDSALYLCASILTGTMNTEAFFGQGTRLTVV.

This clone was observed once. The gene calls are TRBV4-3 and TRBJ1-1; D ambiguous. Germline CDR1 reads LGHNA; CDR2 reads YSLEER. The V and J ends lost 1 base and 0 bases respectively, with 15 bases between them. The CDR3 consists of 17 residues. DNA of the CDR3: TGCGCCAGCAGCCAAGGTCTTGGAGGCGGGATGAACACTGAAGCTTTCTTT. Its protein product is CASSQGLGGGMNTEAFF.

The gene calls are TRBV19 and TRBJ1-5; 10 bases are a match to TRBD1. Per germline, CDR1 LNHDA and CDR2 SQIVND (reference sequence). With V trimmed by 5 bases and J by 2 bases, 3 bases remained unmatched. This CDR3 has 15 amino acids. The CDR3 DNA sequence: TGTGCCAGTAGTCCGACAGGGGGCGGCAATCAGCCCCAGCATTTT. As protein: CASSPTGGGNQPQHF. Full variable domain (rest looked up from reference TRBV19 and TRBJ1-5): DGGITQSPKYLFRKEGQNVTLSCEQNLNHDAMYWYRQDPGQGLRLIYYSQIVNDFQKGDIAEGYSVSREKKESFPLTVTSAQKNPTAFYLCASSPTGGGNQPQHFGDGTRLSIL.

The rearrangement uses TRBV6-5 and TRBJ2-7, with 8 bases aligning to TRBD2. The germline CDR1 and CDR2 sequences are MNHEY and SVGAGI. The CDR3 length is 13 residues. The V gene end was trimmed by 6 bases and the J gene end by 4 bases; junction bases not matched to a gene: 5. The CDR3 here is CASSMRGAYEQYF. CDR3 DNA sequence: TGTGCCAGCAGCATGCGGGGGGCTTACGAGCAGTACTTC.

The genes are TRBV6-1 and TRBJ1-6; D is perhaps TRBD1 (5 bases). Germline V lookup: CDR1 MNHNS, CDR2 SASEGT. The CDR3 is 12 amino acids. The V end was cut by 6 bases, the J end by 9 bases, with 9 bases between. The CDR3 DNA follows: TGTGCCAGCAGGCAGGGTAGTTCACCCCTCCACTTT. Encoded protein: CASRQGSSPLHF.

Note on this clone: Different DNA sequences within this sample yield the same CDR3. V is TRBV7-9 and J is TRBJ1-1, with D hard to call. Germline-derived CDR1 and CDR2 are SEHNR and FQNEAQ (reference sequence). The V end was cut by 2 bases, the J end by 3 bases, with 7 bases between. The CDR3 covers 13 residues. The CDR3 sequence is CASSLSGDTEAFF. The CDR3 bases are TGTGCCAGCAGCTTATCCGGAGACACTGAAGCTTTCTTT. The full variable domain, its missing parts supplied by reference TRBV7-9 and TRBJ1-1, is DTGVSQNPRHKITKRGQNVTFRCDPISEHNRLYWYRQTLGQGPEFLTYFQNEAQLEKSRLLSDRFSAERPKGSFSTLEIQRTEQGDSAMYLCASSLSGDTEAFFGQGTRLTVV.

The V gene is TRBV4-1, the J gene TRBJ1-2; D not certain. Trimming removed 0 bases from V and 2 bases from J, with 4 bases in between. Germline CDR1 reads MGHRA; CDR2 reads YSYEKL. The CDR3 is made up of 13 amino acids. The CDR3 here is CASSQEGNYGYTF. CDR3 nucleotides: TGCGCCAGCAGCCAAGAGGGCAACTATGGCTACACCTTC.

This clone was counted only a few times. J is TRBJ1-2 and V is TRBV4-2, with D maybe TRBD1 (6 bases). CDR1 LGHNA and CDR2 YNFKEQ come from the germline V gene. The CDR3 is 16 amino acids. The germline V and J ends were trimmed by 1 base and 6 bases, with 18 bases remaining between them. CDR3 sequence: CASSQGWSRGWNGYTF. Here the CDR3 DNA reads TGTGCCAGCAGCCAAGGGTGGAGCAGGGGTTGGAATGGCTACACCTTC.